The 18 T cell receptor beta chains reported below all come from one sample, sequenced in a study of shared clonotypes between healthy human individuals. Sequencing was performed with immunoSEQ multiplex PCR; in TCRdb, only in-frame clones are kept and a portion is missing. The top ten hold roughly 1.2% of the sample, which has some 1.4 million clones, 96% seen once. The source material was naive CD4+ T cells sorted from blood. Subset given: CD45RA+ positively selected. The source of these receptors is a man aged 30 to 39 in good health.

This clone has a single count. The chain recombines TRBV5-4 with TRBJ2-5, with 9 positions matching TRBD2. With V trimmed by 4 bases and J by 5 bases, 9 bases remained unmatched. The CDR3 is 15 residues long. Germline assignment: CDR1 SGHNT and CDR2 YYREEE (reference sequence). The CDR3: CASSLAGSSGETQYF. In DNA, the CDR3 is TGTGCCAGCAGCCTAGCGGGATCGTCGGGGGAGACCCAGTACTTC.

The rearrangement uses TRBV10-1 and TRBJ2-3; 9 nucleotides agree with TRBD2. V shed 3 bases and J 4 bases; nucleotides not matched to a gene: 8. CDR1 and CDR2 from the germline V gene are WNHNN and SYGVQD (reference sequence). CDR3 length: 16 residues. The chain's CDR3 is CASSDGVAGVSDTQYF. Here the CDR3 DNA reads TGCGCCAGCAGTGATGGCGTAGCGGGAGTCTCAGATACGCAGTATTTT.

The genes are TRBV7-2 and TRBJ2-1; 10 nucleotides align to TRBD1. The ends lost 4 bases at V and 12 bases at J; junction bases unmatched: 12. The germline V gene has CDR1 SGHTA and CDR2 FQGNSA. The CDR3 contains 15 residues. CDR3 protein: CASSSQGDRGAGQFF. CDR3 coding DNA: TGTGCCAGCAGCTCCCAAGGGGACAGGGGCGCTGGGCAGTTCTTC.

The CDR3 region is CSAGSGAGETQYF. CDR3 in DNA: TGCAGCGCCGGTTCGGGGGCTGGAGAGACCCAGTACTTC. The chain employs TRBV29-1 and TRBJ2-5; D tentatively reads TRBD1 or TRBD2 (6 bases each). The ends were cut back, 7 bases at V and 4 bases at J, with 16 bases in the middle. Germline V gene data show CDR1 as SQVTM and CDR2 as ANQGSEA. This CDR3 has 13 amino acids.

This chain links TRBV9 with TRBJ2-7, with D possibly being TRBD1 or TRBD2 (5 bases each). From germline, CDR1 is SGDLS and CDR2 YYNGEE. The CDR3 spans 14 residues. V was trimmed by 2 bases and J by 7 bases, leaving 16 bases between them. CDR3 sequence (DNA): TGTGCCAGCAGCGTGAGGGACGCCTCGGGAGAGCAGTACTTC. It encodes CASSVRDASGEQYF.

As DNA, the CDR3 is TGTGCCAGCAGCCTCCAGCGGGAGGGTGCGCAGTACTTC. Its translation is CASSLQREGAQYF. The genes are TRBV7-3 and TRBJ2-7, with 10 positions matching TRBD2. Germline V gene sequence: CDR1 SGHTA, CDR2 FQGTGA. This CDR3 spans 13 amino acids. The V gene end was trimmed by 5 bases and the J gene end by 9 bases; junction bases not matched to a gene: 7.

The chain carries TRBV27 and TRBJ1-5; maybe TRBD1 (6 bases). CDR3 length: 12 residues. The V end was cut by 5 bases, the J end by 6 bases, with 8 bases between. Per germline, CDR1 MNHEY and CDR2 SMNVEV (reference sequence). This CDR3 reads CASSKQGQPQHF. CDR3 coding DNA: TGTGCCAGCAGTAAACAGGGTCAGCCCCAGCATTTT.

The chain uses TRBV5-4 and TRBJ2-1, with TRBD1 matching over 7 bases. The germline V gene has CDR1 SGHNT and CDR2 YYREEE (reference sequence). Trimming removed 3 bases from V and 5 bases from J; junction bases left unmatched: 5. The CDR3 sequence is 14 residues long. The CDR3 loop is CASSSPGTDNEQFF. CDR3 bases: TGTGCCAGCAGCTCCCCTGGGACAGACAATGAGCAGTTCTTC.

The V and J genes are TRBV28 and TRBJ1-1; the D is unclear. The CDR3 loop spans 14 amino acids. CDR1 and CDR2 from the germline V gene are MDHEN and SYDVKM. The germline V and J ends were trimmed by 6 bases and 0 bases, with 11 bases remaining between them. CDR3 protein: CASSQPTLNTEAFF. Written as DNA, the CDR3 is TGTGCCAGCAGCCAGCCGACGTTGAACACTGAAGCTTTCTTT.

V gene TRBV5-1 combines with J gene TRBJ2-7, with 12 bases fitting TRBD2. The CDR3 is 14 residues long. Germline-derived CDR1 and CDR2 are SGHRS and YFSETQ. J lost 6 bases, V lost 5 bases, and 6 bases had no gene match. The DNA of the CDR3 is TGCGCCAGCAGACCGACTAGCGGGAGCACCGAGCAGTACTTC. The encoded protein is CASRPTSGSTEQYF.

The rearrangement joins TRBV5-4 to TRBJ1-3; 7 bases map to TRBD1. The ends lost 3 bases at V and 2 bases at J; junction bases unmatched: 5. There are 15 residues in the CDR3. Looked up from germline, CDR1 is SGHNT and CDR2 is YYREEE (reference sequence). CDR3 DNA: TGTGCCAGCAGCTCAAACACAGGGGCTGGAAACACCATATATTTT. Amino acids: CASSSNTGAGNTIYF.

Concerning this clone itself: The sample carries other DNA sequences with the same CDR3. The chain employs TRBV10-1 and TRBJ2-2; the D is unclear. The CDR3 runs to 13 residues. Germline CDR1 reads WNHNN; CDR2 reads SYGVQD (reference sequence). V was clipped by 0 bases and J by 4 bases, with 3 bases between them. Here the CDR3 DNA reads TGCGCCAGCAGTGAGTCTGGCACCGGGGAGCTGTTTTTT. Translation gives CASSESGTGELFF.

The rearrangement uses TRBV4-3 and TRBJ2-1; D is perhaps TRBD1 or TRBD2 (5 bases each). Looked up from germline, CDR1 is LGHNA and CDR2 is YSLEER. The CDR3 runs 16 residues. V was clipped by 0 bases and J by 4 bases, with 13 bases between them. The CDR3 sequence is CASSQDAGTVYNEQFF. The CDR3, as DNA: TGCGCCAGCAGCCAAGATGCCGGGACGGTATACAATGAGCAGTTCTTC.

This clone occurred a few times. As DNA, the CDR3 is TGTGCCAGCAGCCTACAAAGCGAGCAGTACTTC. The encoded protein is CASSLQSEQYF. The chain combines TRBV5-4 with TRBJ2-7; D is unclear. This CDR3 region has 11 residues. The germline CDR1 and CDR2 sequences are SGHNT and YYREEE (reference sequence). With 4 bases removed from V and 6 bases from J, the gap between germline ends came to 8 bases.

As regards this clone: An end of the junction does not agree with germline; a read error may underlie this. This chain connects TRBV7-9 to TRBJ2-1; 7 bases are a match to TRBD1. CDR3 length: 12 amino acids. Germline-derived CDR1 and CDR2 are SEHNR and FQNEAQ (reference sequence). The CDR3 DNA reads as TGTGCCGGCAGCCCCGGGACAGTTGAGCAGTTCTTC. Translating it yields CAGSPGTVEQFF.

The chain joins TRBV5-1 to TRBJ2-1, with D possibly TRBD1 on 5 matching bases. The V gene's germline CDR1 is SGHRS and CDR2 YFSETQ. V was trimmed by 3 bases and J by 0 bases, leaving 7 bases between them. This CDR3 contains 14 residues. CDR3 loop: CASSSGNSYNEQFF. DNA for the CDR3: TGCGCCAGCAGCTCAGGGAACTCCTACAATGAGCAGTTCTTC.

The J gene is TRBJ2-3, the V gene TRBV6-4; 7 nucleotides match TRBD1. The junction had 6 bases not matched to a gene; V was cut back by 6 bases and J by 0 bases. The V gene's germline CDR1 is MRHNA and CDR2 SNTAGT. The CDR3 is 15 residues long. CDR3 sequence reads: CASRRDSVSTDTQYF. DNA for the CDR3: TGTGCCAGCAGGAGGGACAGCGTTAGCACAGATACGCAGTATTTT.

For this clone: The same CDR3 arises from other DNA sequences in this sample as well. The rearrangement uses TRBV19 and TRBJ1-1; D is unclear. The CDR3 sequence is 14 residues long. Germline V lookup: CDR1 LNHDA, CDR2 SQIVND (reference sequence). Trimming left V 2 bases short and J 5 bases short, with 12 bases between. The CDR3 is CASSITGVRTEAFF. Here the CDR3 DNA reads TGTGCCAGTAGTATAACCGGGGTAAGGACTGAAGCTTTCTTT.